This TCR beta chain derives from a study of T cells in Graves' hyperthyroidism and ophthalmopathy. The hyperthyroidism was newly diagnosed and had lasted under 2 months; the patients were aged 18 to 65. Diagnoses rested on clinical symptoms, serum thyroxine and TRAb, thyroid ultrasound and orbital computed tomography. PBMCs were obtained from over 8.5 ml fresh peripheral blood. This clonotype was observed a few times. This CDR3 is built from 14 residues. The V gene lost 3 bases and the J gene lost 8 bases, with 16 bases spanning the gap. The TCR beta CDR3 regions underwent amplification using RNA transcripts as the source. The HTBI primer set was used in a first-round RT-PCR of the TCR CDR3. A single record per CDR3 protein comes from TCRdb applying MiXCR to the multiplex PCR reads. The table records about 420,000 distinct CDR3 sequences, roughly 15% of them present only once.

The chain combines TRBV12-3 or TRBV12-4 with TRBJ1-2, with D maybe TRBD1 (6 bases). Sequenced sample: blood. This clonotype was obtained from a woman aged 18-29 years with Graves' hyperthyroidism. CDR3 amino acids: CASSFRSRGEGYTF. The CDR3 DNA is TGTGCCAGCAGTTTCAGGAGCAGGGGAGAAGGCTACACCTTC.